Presented here are 21 T cell receptor beta chains from one specimen sequenced in a study of Ad26.COV2.S vaccination and SARS-CoV-2 variants. Treatment: 15 to 20 received Ad26.COV2.S at low or high dose, single or two shots; about five received placebo; per-sample allocation not given. Following the first vaccine or placebo injection, samples were taken on day 63. Profiling relied on immunoSEQ multiplex PCR, and the TCRdb table lists in-frame clones only, not all of them. This table has some 410,000 clones, 92% appearing once. The source material was peripheral blood, sampled in a trial of Ad26.COV2.S vaccine versus placebo. These receptors all come from a person aged 18-65 years who received the Ad26.COV2.S COVID-19 vaccine or a placebo.

The chain joins TRBV5-6 to TRBJ2-7; unclear D gene. The CDR3 consists of 12 residues. The germline gives CDR1 SGHDT, CDR2 YYEEEE. The V end lost 0 bases, the J end lost 5 bases, and 6 bases lay between the germline ends. CDR3 sequence: CASSLESDEQYF. In DNA form, the CDR3 reads TGTGCCAGCAGCTTGGAGTCAGACGAGCAGTACTTC.

The chain joins TRBV11-3 to TRBJ2-5, with 11 nucleotides matching TRBD1. CDR3 size: 15 residues. Germline CDR1 reads SGHNT; CDR2 reads YENEEA. The ends lost 5 bases at V and 5 bases at J; junction bases unmatched: 7. CDR3 DNA: TGTGCCAGCAGCAACCCGGGACAGGGGGACGAGACCCAGTACTTC. This codes for CASSNPGQGDETQYF.

V and J are TRBV5-1 and TRBJ2-7; a weak D match, TRBD2 (6 bases). The CDR3 sequence is 13 residues long. V lost 7 bases to trimming and J lost 3 bases, with 14 bases between them. Per germline, CDR1 SGHRS and CDR2 YFSETQ. CDR3 in amino acids: CASRAPGDYEQYF. CDR3 DNA: TGCGCCAGCCGGGCCCCGGGAGACTACGAGCAGTACTTC.

V and J are TRBV5-1 and TRBJ2-5; 11 bases are shared with TRBD1. This CDR3 contains 14 residues. From germline, CDR1 is SGHRS and CDR2 YFSETQ. The V and J ends lost 4 bases and 5 bases, in that order; junction bases with no gene match: 4. The CDR3 DNA reads as TGCGCCAGCAGCCCGTGGGACAGGGGGGAGACCCAGTACTTC. Amino acids: CASSPWDRGETQYF.

The chain joins TRBV29-1 to TRBJ2-7, with D maybe TRBD1 (6 bases). The V end was cut by 7 bases, the J end by 0 bases, with 13 bases between. Germline CDR1 and CDR2: SQVTM and ANQGSEA. CDR3 size: 13 residues. CDR3 region: CSARGGASYEQYF. Here the CDR3 DNA reads TGCAGCGCCCGTGGGGGCGCCTCCTACGAGCAGTACTTC.

The gene calls are TRBV6-6 and TRBJ1-2; the D gene is possibly TRBD1 (5 bases). CDR1 and CDR2 from the germline V gene are MNHNY and SVGAGI (reference sequence). V gave up 6 bases and J gave up 6 bases, with 23 bases separating them. The CDR3 loop spans 16 amino acids. CDR3 in amino acids: CASSSTDPGLSDGYTF. The CDR3 DNA reads as TGTGCCAGCAGCTCGACTGACCCAGGGCTCTCGGATGGCTACACCTTC.

The J gene is TRBJ1-5, the V gene TRBV18; D is uncertain. The V gene lost 6 bases and the J gene lost 4 bases, with 7 bases spanning the gap. Germline-derived CDR1 and CDR2 are KGHSH and LQKENI. This CDR3 region has 12 residues. CDR3 amino acids: CASSSFNQPQHF. As DNA, the CDR3 is TGTGCCAGCTCGTCATTTAATCAGCCCCAGCATTTT.

Only a few counts were recorded for this clone. The chain links TRBV4-1 to TRBJ1-6; a weak D match, TRBD1 (5 bases). V was shortened by 2 bases and J by 7 bases, with 6 bases between the two germline ends. Germline V gene sequence: CDR1 MGHRA, CDR2 YSYEKL. The CDR3 is 13 residues long. CDR3 nucleotide sequence: TGCGCCAGCAGCCAACAGGGAAATTCACCCCTCCACTTT. Residues: CASSQQGNSPLHF.

This chain uses TRBV27 with TRBJ2-5, with D possibly being TRBD1 or TRBD2 (5 bases each). The CDR3 has 14 residues. Germline V lookup: CDR1 MNHEY, CDR2 SMNVEV (reference sequence). V was shortened by 1 base and J by 8 bases, with 14 bases between the two germline ends. Written as DNA, the CDR3 is TGTGCCAGCAGTTTATTGGGACCTGGCCGCACCCAGTACTTC. It codes for CASSLLGPGRTQYF.

The chain recombines TRBV28 with TRBJ1-3; tentatively, D is TRBD1 (6 bases). Trimming took 4 bases from V and 0 from J, leaving 10 bases between them. The V gene's germline CDR1 is MDHEN and CDR2 SYDVKM. This CDR3 region has 15 residues. CDR3 nucleotides: TGTGCCAGCAGTTCGACGACAGGCTCTGGAAACACCATATATTTT. Protein: CASSSTTGSGNTIYF.

The J gene is TRBJ2-3, the V gene TRBV15; either TRBD1 or TRBD2 may supply D (6 bases each). V was shortened by 3 bases and J by 5 bases, with 15 bases between the two germline ends. This CDR3 has 15 residues. Germline lookup yields CDR1 LNHNV and CDR2 YYDKDF (reference sequence). CDR3 sequence (DNA): TGTGCCACCAGCAGTACCCGGGGGCTTTTAGATACGCAGTATTTT. Residues: CATSSTRGLLDTQYF.

This clone was observed once. This sequence joins TRBV9 and TRBJ2-2, with D possibly being TRBD1 or TRBD2 (5 bases each). This CDR3 has 18 residues. Germline V gives CDR1 SGDLS, CDR2 YYNGEE. V dropped 0 bases and J dropped 1 base, with 16 bases sitting between them. The DNA of the CDR3 is TGTGCCAGCAGCGTAGACTGGGGGTCTACGTTGAACACCGGGGAGCTGTTTTTT. As protein: CASSVDWGSTLNTGELFF.

V gene TRBV3-1 (or the pseudogene TRBV3-2) combines with J gene TRBJ1-5; D call uncertain. Germline V gene sequence: CDR1 LGHDT, CDR2 YNNKEL (reference sequence). This CDR3 comprises 13 residues. The ends were cut back, 4 bases at V and 4 bases at J, with 8 bases in the middle. CDR3 protein: CASSPSQNQPQHF. The CDR3 region has the DNA TGTGCCAGCAGCCCCAGCCAAAATCAGCCCCAGCATTTT.

The V and J genes are TRBV27 and TRBJ2-3; TRBD1 matches at 7 bases. In germline, CDR1 is MNHEY, CDR2 SMNVEV (reference sequence). V was clipped by 5 bases and J by 3 bases; unmatched bases: 8. This CDR3 has 15 amino acids. The CDR3 sequence: CASSRRTGVTDTQYF. The CDR3 DNA follows: TGTGCCAGCAGTCGCCGAACAGGGGTGACAGATACGCAGTATTTT.

As for this clone: The sample contains more than one DNA sequence encoding this CDR3. The rearrangement uses TRBV7-8 and TRBJ2-5; D uncertain. The V gene's germline CDR1 is SGHVS and CDR2 FQNEAQ. Trimming stripped 1 base from V and 4 bases from J, with 7 bases between. CDR3 length: 13 amino acids. The CDR3 loop is CASSLVGGETQYF. DNA of the CDR3: TGTGCCAGCAGCTTAGTTGGCGGAGAGACCCAGTACTTC. The full variable domain, its missing parts supplied by reference TRBV7-8 and TRBJ2-5, is GAGVSQSPRYKVAKRGQDVALRCDPISGHVSLFWYQQALGQGPEFLTYFQNEAQLDKSGLPSDRFFAERPEGSVSTLKIQRTQQEDSAVYLCASSLVGGETQYFGPGTRLLVL.

The chain combines TRBV6-2 or TRBV6-3 with TRBJ2-7; no reliable D call. This CDR3 is built from 18 residues. Per the germline V gene, CDR1 is MNHEY and CDR2 is SVGEGT. Trimming left V 0 bases short and J 3 bases short, with 21 bases between. The CDR3 sequence is CASSYSLARSGQYYEQYF. In DNA, the CDR3 is TGTGCCAGCAGTTACTCGTTGGCGAGGTCGGGCCAGTACTACGAGCAGTACTTC.

Regarding this clone: Other DNA sequences in the sample encode the same CDR3. J is TRBJ1-5 and V is TRBV2; TRBD1 aligns across 10 bases. Trimming at V came to 7 bases and at J to 7 bases, leaving 4 bases not matched to a gene. Germline V gene data show CDR1 as SNHLY and CDR2 as FYNNEI. There are 13 residues in the CDR3. The CDR3 spells CASKTGGGQPQHF. The CDR3 nucleotides are TGTGCCAGCAAGACAGGGGGCGGACAGCCCCAGCATTTT.

This chain connects TRBV25-1 to TRBJ2-7; 10 bases agree with TRBD1. V lost 5 bases and J lost 4; bases outside the gene matches: 8. The CDR3 spans 15 residues. In germline, CDR1 is MGHDK, CDR2 SYGVNS. CDR3 sequence: CASSNSGTGAYEQYF. CDR3 nucleotide sequence: TGTGCCAGCAGTAACTCCGGGACAGGGGCATACGAGCAGTACTTC.

The V gene is TRBV3-1 (or the pseudogene TRBV3-2), the J gene TRBJ2-2; the D call may be TRBD1 or TRBD2 (6 bases each). Trimming took 1 base from V and 4 from J, leaving 10 bases between them. The germline CDR1 and CDR2 sequences are LGHDT and YNNKEL (reference sequence). The CDR3 runs to 15 residues. The CDR3 DNA reads TGTGCCAGCAGCCAAGTGGGGGGCGGCACCGGGGAGCTGTTTTTT. As protein: CASSQVGGGTGELFF.

The genes are TRBV6-2 or TRBV6-3 and TRBJ2-5; 15 bases are shared with TRBD2. The trim removed 5 bases at V and 3 bases at J, leaving 13 bases unmatched. CDR1 and CDR2 from the germline V gene are MNHEY and SVGEGT. This CDR3 has 19 residues. The CDR3, as DNA: TGTGCCAGCAGTCCAAGGACTAGCGGGGGGGTATCACACGAAGAGACCCAGTACTTC. Its translation: CASSPRTSGGVSHEETQYF.

This clone was seen a handful of times. The V call is TRBV7-9, the J call TRBJ1-2; D unresolved. The CDR3 has 15 residues. Germline CDR1 reads SEHNR; CDR2 reads FQNEAQ (reference sequence). V was cut by 1 base and J by 2 bases, with 11 bases left in between. Written as DNA, the CDR3 is TGTGCCAGCAGCTTAGTCCTCCGCGGGAACTATGGCTACACCTTC. It is translated as CASSLVLRGNYGYTF.